The 14 T cell receptor beta chains below all came from one sample that was sequenced in a study of regulatory T cells in long-lasting Graves disease. Time point here: persistent/refractory GD, antithyroid drugs over 5 years with positive TRAb. After RNA was extracted from PBMCs, the TCR library was made from it. iRepertoire HTBI primers and Arm-PCR of CDR3 regions built TCR beta libraries. TCRdb reanalysed the multiplex PCR reads using MiXCR and keeps one entry per CDR3 protein. The repertoire includes approximately 350,000 distinct CDR3 sequences, roughly 23% of them detected once, and around 30% sits in the top ten. Sequencing was performed on peripheral blood mononuclear cells (PBMCs), taken when the disease was refractory, from a patient treated with antithyroid drugs. These receptors all come from a middle-aged woman with Graves disease.

The V call is TRBV10-3, the J call TRBJ1-2, with a tentative D call TRBD1 (5 bases). The germline gives CDR1 ENHRY, CDR2 SYGVKD. The CDR3 spans 13 residues. The V and J ends lost 9 bases and 5 bases respectively, with 16 bases between them. In DNA form, the CDR3 reads TGTGCCATAGCTGGCCGGGGACGATATGGCTACACCTTC. Translation gives CAIAGRGRYGYTF.

This clonotype was seen at least ten times. The genes are TRBV28 and TRBJ2-7, with 7 bases matching TRBD1. This CDR3 has 16 amino acids. Germline V gene lookup returns CDR1 MDHEN and CDR2 SYDVKM. The V gene end was trimmed by 2 bases and the J gene end by 3 bases; junction bases not matched to a gene: 10. In nucleotides, the CDR3 is TGTGCCAGCAGTTTAGCCGGGACAGCCCCTTTCTACGAGCAGTACTTC. Its protein product is CASSLAGTAPFYEQYF.

The V gene is TRBV5-1, the J gene TRBJ1-1; unclear D gene. The V end lost 1 base, the J end lost 0 bases, and 16 bases lay between the germline ends. The CDR3 extends over 17 amino acids. From germline, CDR1 is SGHRS and CDR2 YFSETQ. CDR3: CASSLLGPSPMNTEAFF. The DNA for the CDR3 is TGCGCCAGCAGCTTGTTAGGTCCAAGTCCTATGAACACTGAAGCTTTCTTT.

The gene calls are TRBV6-1 and TRBJ2-7, with 9 bases that match TRBD1. Per the germline V gene, CDR1 is MNHNS and CDR2 is SASEGT. CDR3 length equals 16 residues. Losses at the gene ends were 4 bases for V and 4 bases for J; bases not matched to a gene: 11. CDR3 in DNA: TGTGCCAGCAGTGTCCCACTCGGGACAGGGAAATACGAGCAGTACTTC. Protein sequence: CASSVPLGTGKYEQYF.

In this sample, this clonotype turned up a few times. This sequence joins TRBV6-4 and TRBJ2-3, with no clear D. V lost 4 bases and J lost 6, with 11 bases in between. Germline CDR1 and CDR2: MRHNA and SNTAGT. The CDR3 length is 13 residues. This chain's CDR3 is CASSVGSEDTQYF. CDR3 in DNA: TGTGCCAGCAGTGTCGGGTCTGAGGATACGCAGTATTTT.

As concerns this clonotype: It may be a read error: a sequence one base away is much more abundant. The chain has TRBV6-2 or TRBV6-3 and TRBJ1-2; D is unclear. Germline V lookup: CDR1 MNHEY, CDR2 SVGEGT. V was cut by 0 bases and J by 7 bases, with 9 bases left in between. The CDR3 runs to 13 residues. CDR3 protein: CASSYSPDCGYTF. The CDR3 bases are TGTGCCAGCAGTTACTCCCCCGACTGTGGCTACACCTTC.

This clonotype was found many times. The chain has TRBV29-1 and TRBJ2-7, with 8 positions matching TRBD2. With 4 bases clipped from V and 3 bases from J, the junction kept 14 bases outside the gene matches. Germline loops: CDR1 SQVTM, CDR2 ANQGSEA. The CDR3 is 16 amino acids. The CDR3, as DNA: TGCAGCGTTGGACGCCGACCGGGACTAGGAGACTACGAGCAGTACTTC. It yields the protein CSVGRRPGLGDYEQYF.

The sample holds a few counts of this clonotype. The chain recombines TRBV27 with TRBJ2-2; D remains ambiguous. Germline assignment: CDR1 MNHEY and CDR2 SMNVEV (reference sequence). Trimming took off 7 bases at V and 3 bases at J, with 18 bases between the two ends. The CDR3 has 16 residues. The CDR3 nucleotides read TGTGCCAGCACGGTCTTAGCCGATTTCGACACCGGGGAGCTGTTTTTT. Residues: CASTVLADFDTGELFF.

This clonotype showed up many times. The CDR3 reads CASSLHVWSGYEQYF. The DNA for the CDR3 is TGTGCCAGCAGCTTGCACGTCTGGAGTGGGTACGAGCAGTACTTC. V and J are TRBV7-8 and TRBJ2-7; D is ambiguous. Between the trimmed V and J ends, which lost 3 bases and 4 bases, there was a span of 16 bases. There are 15 residues in the CDR3. The germline V gene encodes CDR1 SGHVS and CDR2 FQNEAQ.

This clonotype was recorded many times. V and J are TRBV2 and TRBJ1-4; D ambiguous. Trimming stripped 8 bases from V and 2 bases from J, with 6 bases between. The germline CDR1 and CDR2 sequences are SNHLY and FYNNEI. The CDR3 has 12 amino acids. CDR3 loop: CASLGTNEKLFF. The CDR3 bases are TGTGCCAGCCTCGGGACTAATGAAAAACTGTTTTTT.

The chain links TRBV2 to TRBJ2-3; D is ambiguous. The ends were cut back, 6 bases at V and 2 bases at J, with 6 bases in the middle. The CDR3 is made up of 12 amino acids. Germline V gives CDR1 SNHLY, CDR2 FYNNEI. The CDR3 coding sequence is TGTGCCAGCAGAAGTATCACAGATACGCAGTATTTT. It specifies CASRSITDTQYF.

This clonotype has a handful of counts. This chain connects TRBV19 to TRBJ1-5, with a tentative D call TRBD1 (5 bases). The V gene lost 1 base and the J gene lost 0 bases, with 13 bases spanning the gap. Per germline, CDR1 LNHDA and CDR2 SQIVND (reference sequence). The CDR3 runs 17 residues. CDR3 sequence reads: CASSIASGQHSNQPQHF. The CDR3 region has the DNA TGTGCCAGTAGTATAGCCTCGGGGCAGCATAGCAATCAGCCCCAGCATTTT.

This clonotype was seen repeatedly, ten times or more. The J gene is TRBJ2-7, the V gene TRBV12-3 or TRBV12-4, with 7 bases matching TRBD2. This CDR3 is 15 amino acids long. Trimming cost V 3 bases and J 0 bases; bases outside gene matches: 5. CDR3 amino acids: CASSFSGRFSYEQYF. In nucleotides, the CDR3 is TGTGCCAGCAGTTTTTCCGGGAGGTTCTCCTACGAGCAGTACTTC.

This clonotype showed up many times. V and J are TRBV12-3 or TRBV12-4 and TRBJ1-3, with D uncertain. V gave up 3 bases and J gave up 3 bases, with 9 bases separating them. This CDR3 has 14 amino acids. The CDR3 here is CASSFAGIGNTIYF. Here the CDR3 DNA reads TGTGCCAGCAGTTTCGCGGGGATTGGAAACACCATATATTTT.